The text below deals with one T cell receptor (beta chain). The antigen remains undetermined. The CDR3 totals 11 residues. CDR1 and CDR2 from the germline V gene are SGHVS and FQNEAQ. Trimming pared 8 bases from V and 1 base from J, leaving 4 bases between. Some clones are missing from TCRdb's copy, which holds only in-frame ones; the method was immunoSEQ multiplex PCR. The sample records some 87,000 clones, roughly 92% being singletons. The data derive from a study of graft-versus-host responses after intestinal transplantation. The rearrangement links TRBV7-8 to TRBJ2-3; no reliable D call. The material was unstimulated CD4+ T cells sorted from spleen or lymph node cells, obtained before intestinal transplant. This clonotype was sampled from a human donor who received an intestinal transplant. Here the CDR3 reads CASWGTDTQYF. CDR3 nucleotides: TGTGCCAGCTGGGGCACAGATACGCAGTATTTT.